The 23 T cell receptor beta chains listed next were all sequenced from one sample in a study of blood T cell repertoires in COVID-19. Here immunoSEQ multiplex PCR was the method, and the copy in TCRdb shows in-frame clones only, minus some. The data contain approximately 150,000 clones, around three quarters of them seen just once; the ten biggest clones take up under 20%. What was sequenced was PBMCs or T cells enriched from blood (not recorded which). Receptors originate from a woman in her 70s in a cohort exposed to, infected with or recovered from COVID-19 (not recorded which).

V is TRBV28 and J is TRBJ1-5; TRBD1 matches 7 bases. Trimming at V came to 11 bases and at J to 9 bases, leaving 13 bases not matched to a gene. The length of the CDR3 is 13 residues. Germline CDR1 and CDR2: MDHEN and SYDVKM. The CDR3 spells CAGQDGFFGPQHF. For the CDR3, the DNA is TGTGCCGGACAGGACGGATTCTTTGGGCCCCAGCATTTT.

The chain uses TRBV7-2 and TRBJ2-5; no clear D. Germline CDR1 reads SGHTA; CDR2 reads FQGNSA. The CDR3 contains 13 residues. V lost 3 bases and J 4 bases, leaving 9 bases between the germline ends. In nucleotides, the CDR3 is TGTGCCAGCAGCTTGTTTCTGTCAGAGACCCAGTACTTC. Translating it yields CASSLFLSETQYF.

The chain couples TRBV30 to TRBJ2-2, with 8 positions matching TRBD1. CDR3 length: 15 amino acids. J lost 7 bases, V lost 5 bases, and 12 bases had no gene match. Germline V gene data show CDR1 as GTSNPN and CDR2 as SVGIG (reference sequence). CDR3 coding DNA: TGTGCCTGGTCCCGGGACAGGCCGCTCTTCGGGGAGCTGTTTTTT. It is translated as CAWSRDRPLFGELFF.

J is TRBJ2-7 and V is TRBV18, with D possibly being TRBD1 (5 bases). This CDR3 is built from 15 residues. Trimming took 3 bases from V and 5 from J, leaving 17 bases between them. The V gene's germline CDR1 is KGHSH and CDR2 LQKENI. CDR3 nucleotide sequence: TGTGCCAGCTCACCTAGTGGGGCCTCAGGGAACGAGCAGTACTTC. Translation gives CASSPSGASGNEQYF.

The V call is TRBV29-1, the J call TRBJ2-1; 8 positions agree with TRBD2. Unmatched junction bases numbered 10, after V lost 8 bases and J lost 7 bases. The CDR3 spans 13 residues. CDR1 and CDR2 from the germline V gene are SQVTM and ANQGSEA. CDR3 loop: CSLPGGARNEQFF. The CDR3 DNA follows: TGCAGCCTCCCGGGGGGGGCGAGGAATGAGCAGTTCTTC.

The rearrangement joins TRBV18 to TRBJ2-2; weak D call: TRBD2 (5 bases). Trimming took 5 bases from V and 3 from J, leaving 10 bases between them. Per germline, CDR1 KGHSH and CDR2 LQKENI. The CDR3 covers 14 residues. CDR3 amino acids: CASSSEADTGELFF. The CDR3 region has the DNA TGTGCCAGCTCATCGGAGGCTGACACCGGGGAGCTGTTTTTT.

The genes are TRBV2 and TRBJ2-3, with 14 positions matching TRBD2. CDR1 SNHLY and CDR2 FYNNEI come from the germline V gene. This CDR3 region has 15 residues. Unmatched junction bases numbered 5, after V lost 6 bases and J lost 6 bases. This chain's CDR3 is CASRWGLAGVDTQYF. CDR3 coding DNA: TGTGCCAGCAGGTGGGGACTAGCGGGAGTTGATACGCAGTATTTT.

CDR3 DNA: TGTGCCAGCAGTTACTCGACGAACGGACAGGGGATCTCCAATGAGCAGTTCTTC. Translated: CASSYSTNGQGISNEQFF. This chain uses TRBV6-2 or TRBV6-3 with TRBJ2-1, with 9 bases lining up with TRBD1. Germline V gene lookup returns CDR1 MNHEY and CDR2 SVGEGT. The trim removed 0 bases at V and 6 bases at J, leaving 12 bases unmatched. This CDR3 comprises 18 residues.

The chain employs TRBV2 and TRBJ1-5; D is possibly TRBD1 (5 bases). This CDR3 is built from 13 residues. Trimming removed 7 bases at V and 4 bases at J, with 11 bases between. Germline-derived CDR1 and CDR2 are SNHLY and FYNNEI. The CDR3 region is CASTQGRNQPQHF. The CDR3 coding sequence is TGTGCCAGCACCCAGGGCCGTAATCAGCCCCAGCATTTT.

The chain uses TRBV28 and TRBJ2-3; TRBD2 aligns across 9 bases. This CDR3 is built from 16 residues. The ends lost 3 bases at V and 0 bases at J; junction bases unmatched: 4. CDR1 and CDR2 from the germline V gene are MDHEN and SYDVKM. The CDR3 spells CASSLASGMSTDTQYF. The CDR3 DNA follows: TGTGCCAGCAGTTTGGCTAGCGGGATGAGCACAGATACGCAGTATTTT.

The chain combines TRBV18 with TRBJ2-3; no reliable D call. This CDR3 comprises 15 residues. V dropped 6 bases and J dropped 0 bases, with 13 bases sitting between them. The germline gives CDR1 KGHSH, CDR2 LQKENI. The CDR3 DNA reads as TGTGCCAGCTCCCACAGAAAAACTAGCACAGATACGCAGTATTTT. Translated: CASSHRKTSTDTQYF.

The chain uses TRBV2 and TRBJ1-2; D is possibly TRBD1 (6 bases). Trimming stripped 6 bases from V and 7 bases from J, with 15 bases between. The V gene's germline CDR1 is SNHLY and CDR2 FYNNEI. CDR3 size: 13 residues. The CDR3 bases are TGTGCCAGCAGCCTGACAGGAGGTAGTGGCTACACCTTC. Protein sequence: CASSLTGGSGYTF.

This clone has only one observation. CDR3 sequence: CASTPTRDRSNEQYF. The CDR3 DNA reads as TGTGCCAGCACTCCTACCCGGGACAGAAGCAACGAGCAGTACTTC. The chain is built from TRBV28 and TRBJ2-7; 7 positions match TRBD1. The germline CDR1 and CDR2 sequences are MDHEN and SYDVKM. V gave up 7 bases and J gave up 5 bases; unmatched junction bases: 14. The CDR3 extends over 15 amino acids.

The CDR3 bases are TGTGCCAGCAGCGTAGCGAGCGGGGCGAACACCGGGGAGCTGTTTTTT. Translated, it gives CASSVASGANTGELFF. This chain joins TRBV9 and TRBJ2-2; 7 bases are a match to TRBD2. CDR3 length equals 16 residues. The germline V gene encodes CDR1 SGDLS and CDR2 YYNGEE. J gave up 0 bases and V 0 bases, and 2 bases lay outside the gene matches.

This clone was detected only a few times. The chain recombines TRBV28 with TRBJ2-7; 9 nucleotides agree with TRBD1. V lost 4 bases and J lost 7; bases outside the gene matches: 14. The CDR3 runs 16 residues. Per germline, CDR1 MDHEN and CDR2 SYDVKM. The DNA of the CDR3 is TGTGCCAGCAGTTCCCCCGGGACAGGGAAAGGAGGGGAGCAGTACTTC. Translation: CASSSPGTGKGGEQYF.

The chain couples TRBV5-1 to TRBJ2-7; 9 bases map to TRBD1. CDR1 and CDR2 from the germline V gene are SGHRS and YFSETQ. The CDR3 runs 14 residues. V lost 6 bases to trimming and J lost 7 bases; unmatched junction nucleotides: 11. The CDR3 bases are TGCGCCAGCACCCCGGGACAGGGTTCTCGGGAGCAGTACTTC. Translation gives CASTPGQGSREQYF.

This chain uses TRBV5-1 with TRBJ2-5; D call uncertain. CDR3 size: 13 residues. Trimming cost V 0 bases and J 2 bases, with 5 bases left between them. The germline gives CDR1 SGHRS, CDR2 YFSETQ. In DNA form, the CDR3 reads TGCGCCAGCAGCTTGGGCAGACAAGAGACCCAGTACTTC. This translates into CASSLGRQETQYF.

The CDR3 sequence: CASSGSGQGLARQFF. The CDR3, as DNA: TGTGCCAGTAGCGGTTCGGGACAGGGACTAGCGCGGCAGTTCTTC. The chain combines TRBV19 with TRBJ2-1; possibly TRBD2 for D (10 bases). The CDR3 runs to 15 residues. V lost 6 bases to trimming and J lost 12 bases, with 24 bases between them. Germline CDR1 reads LNHDA; CDR2 reads SQIVND (reference sequence).

V is TRBV28 and J is TRBJ2-4; a weak D match, TRBD1 (5 bases). The V gene lost 3 bases and the J gene lost 0 bases, with 12 bases spanning the gap. Per the germline V gene, CDR1 is MDHEN and CDR2 is SYDVKM. The CDR3 extends over 16 amino acids. The CDR3: CASSFQGALAKNIQYF. In DNA form, the CDR3 reads TGTGCCAGCAGTTTTCAAGGGGCCCTAGCCAAAAACATTCAGTACTTC.

The rearrangement uses TRBV28 and TRBJ1-4; 9 positions match TRBD1. The trim removed 3 bases at V and 11 bases at J, leaving 7 bases unmatched. Germline V gene data show CDR1 as MDHEN and CDR2 as SYDVKM. This CDR3 spans 14 amino acids. DNA of the CDR3: TGTGCCAGCAGTTTTTCACAGGGGGCTTGGAAACTGTTTTTT. This sequence encodes CASSFSQGAWKLFF.

This clone was counted once. The chain employs TRBV7-2 and TRBJ2-3; TRBD2 is a possible D gene (5 bases). V lost 1 base to trimming and J lost 4 bases, with 21 bases between them. The CDR3 runs 18 residues. CDR1 and CDR2 from the germline V gene are SGHTA and FQGNSA. This chain's CDR3 is CASSLVPSLLAGSDTQYF. The CDR3 nucleotides read TGTGCCAGCAGCTTAGTACCCTCCCTGTTGGCGGGCTCAGATACGCAGTATTTT.

This chain connects TRBV6-5 to TRBJ2-3, with TRBD1 matching over 12 bases. J gave up 7 bases and V 6 bases, and 8 bases lay outside the gene matches. Per germline, CDR1 MNHEY and CDR2 SVGAGI. The CDR3 is made up of 15 amino acids. The CDR3 coding sequence is TGTGCCAGCAGGGGGACAGGGGGCGCGACACATACGCAGTATTTT. This translates into CASRGTGGATHTQYF.

DNA of the CDR3: TGTGCCAGCAGTTTACAGGGGGTTGGCTACACCTTC. It is translated as CASSLQGVGYTF. This rearrangement joins TRBV28 to TRBJ1-2; 7 nucleotides match TRBD1. Per germline, CDR1 MDHEN and CDR2 SYDVKM. CDR3 length: 12 residues. V was clipped by 2 bases and J by 7 bases; unmatched bases: 1.